The clone carrying this T cell receptor (beta chain) was counted ten times or more. What it recognizes is unknown. The data belong to a study of blood T cells in healthy people across ages. The study's findings and limits: When one million T cells were used, diversity estimates were thought to be underestimates. Naive CD4+ cell counts and diversity both ran higher in long-lived than in aged donors. Among T cells, TCR beta diversity per million cells dropped roughly linearly as age rose.

Primed by a sample-barcoded 5' primer and a J-beta primer mix, a second PCR proceeded for about 7 to 11 cycles. TCRdb processed the 5' RACE reads anew with MiXCR; each CDR3 protein has one entry. The sample has hundreds of thousands of distinct CDR3 sequences, around 32% seen once; the top ten hold 15% to 17%. Those donating, healthy Caucasian individuals from Russia, were aged roughly 6 to 95. Germline V lookup: CDR1 SGHKS, CDR2 YYEKEE (reference sequence). The CDR3 consists of 16 residues. V lost 4 bases to trimming and J lost 1 base, with 15 bases between them. The sequenced sample was blood. The gene calls are TRBV5-5 and TRBJ2-4; D gene uncertain. This receptor was identified in a woman over 75 in good health. Written as DNA, the CDR3 is TGTGCCAGCAGCCCGGCCCTAGGCCTCGCCAAAAACATTCAGTACTTC. This codes for CASSPALGLAKNIQYF.